This T cell receptor beta chain came from a study of T cells in women clearing cervical HPV infection. The CDR3 runs 12 residues. Germline V gives CDR1 KGHSH, CDR2 LQKENI. Comments on this clone: The DNA ends 3 residues before the CDR3 does, and the rest of the CDR3 is filled in from the germline J gene.

Data came from immunoSEQ multiplex PCR; TCRdb stores just in-frame clones and leaves some out. The sample holds 25,000 to 40,000 clones. The sample comprised blood buffy coat. This clonotype was sampled from a woman aged 18-70 years with a cervical HPV16 infection that either progressed to CIN3+ or cleared (not recorded which). The chain carries TRBV18 and TRBJ2-4, with D perhaps matching TRBD1 (5 bases). The sequenced CDR3 bases are TGTGCCAGCTCCCAGGGAAACTATGGT. It is translated as CASSQGNYG. The whole CDR3 region reads CASSQGNYGQYF.